This T cell receptor beta chain was recovered during a study of identical twins (dated by TCRdb to between 2015 and 2016). Concerning the study at large: To test whether fetal clonotypes persist, the study used deep sequencing on TCR alpha and beta repertoires from monozygotic twins, unrelated adults of various ages, and cord blood. To rule out contamination, the twin experiments were replicated at different times with different library preparation protocols.

The library was built by means of 5' RACE. The sample was run on an Illumina HiSeq 2000. Template switching added a universal primer binding site, and the final cDNA carried a unique molecular identifier that allowed TCR cDNA molecules to be counted accurately. Specific primers in the conserved constant-segment region were used to synthesize first-strand cDNA for the TCR alpha and beta chains. To control for contamination, every cDNA library was double barcoded, receiving both a SMART-Mk sample barcode and Illumina barcodes. TruSeq adapter sequences and Illumina sample barcodes were added in two successive PCR steps. The Illumina HiSeq platform was used with custom primers to sequence TCR alpha and beta cDNA libraries. The study's own analysis went as follows. MiGEC was used to process raw reads and extract unique molecular identifiers, and MiXCR was used to find CDR3 positions. Recombination models were inferred per individual with the repgenHMM and IGoR tools using an EM algorithm. Shared clonotypes were analyzed with the tcR package in R, and sharing was normalized by the product of cloneset sizes. Out-of-frame nonproductive sequences were analyzed to study raw recombination free of thymic and clonal selection effects. TCRdb took the public reads, trimmed them with fastp at Q25, ran MiXCR for clone calling and kept in-frame beta chains. For every CDR3 protein sequence, its rows merge into one entry that carries the most common genes and DNA. TCRdb's processing, not the study's, gives the V and J calls here. Here the sample has roughly 490,000 distinct CDR3 sequences; over 11% occur a single time. The ten biggest clones cover approximately 0.98% of the sample.

Worth noting for this clonotype: The clone's antigen remains unknown. Base qualities are not at hand, and no much larger clone is one base apart.

Only healthy Caucasian donors were included. Three pairs of female monozygotic twins, all aged 18 to 29 years, made up the twin cohort. CD4+ and CD8+ T cell populations were isolated with positive isolation kits from Invitrogen. CDR1 is given as SGHAT and CDR2 as FQNNGV, both from the germline V gene. Including the terminal cysteine and phenylalanine, the CDR3 comprises 14 residues. Kept here is only the CDR3 DNA, which spans 42 bases and is read in frame from base 1. V is clipped by 5 bases and J by 4 bases, and the sequence between their germline boundaries is 11 bases long. The paper's findings and limits, for the study overall: Out-of-frame TCR alpha sharing in monozygotic twins was systematically underestimated by recombination models, whereas sharing between unrelated individuals was in agreement with the recombination models. Excess twin sharing in beta out-of-frame sequences was weaker because fewer shared sequences lowered the signal-to-noise ratio. Compared with coincidental sharing between unrelated individuals, out-of-frame TCR alpha sequences shared between twins had an excess of sequences with low generation probability. Fewer insertions were carried by abundant cord blood beta clonotypes; a weaker similar trend was observed in young adult naive repertoires, while no such trend was observed in memory repertoires. Zero-insertion analyses could be partly confounded by invariant T cells such as MAIT and iNKT, though diverse VJ usage argued against such confounding for most clonotypes. Because the same donors could not be followed over many years, conclusions were based on cross-sectional statistical analysis.

The data also belong to a second study, concerning yellow fever vaccine responses in identical twins. As described in the second report: According to the authors, the vaccine-induced T cell response in identical twins seemed to be partly convergent and partly specific to each individual. The study precisely tracked vaccine-responding T cell clones in identical twins.

The clonotype originates from a woman between 18 and 30 years old in good health. The sequenced sample was CD4+ T cells sorted from blood. This chain is built from TRBV11-2 and TRBJ2-2, and possibly TRBD2, on 6 matching bases. Here the CDR3 is given as CASSPIAATGELFF. In nucleotides, the sequence is TGTGCCAGCAGCCCCATAGCGGCCACCGGGGAGCTGTTTTTT.